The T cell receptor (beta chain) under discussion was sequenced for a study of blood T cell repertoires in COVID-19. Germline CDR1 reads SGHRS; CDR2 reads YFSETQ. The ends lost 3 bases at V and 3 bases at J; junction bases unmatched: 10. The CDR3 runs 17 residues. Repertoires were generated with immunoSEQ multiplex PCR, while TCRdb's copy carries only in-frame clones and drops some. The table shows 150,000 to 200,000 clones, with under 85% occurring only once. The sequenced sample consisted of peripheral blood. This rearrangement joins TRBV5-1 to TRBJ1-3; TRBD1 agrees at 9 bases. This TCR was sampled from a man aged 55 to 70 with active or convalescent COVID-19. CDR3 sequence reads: CASSSDPQGAHGNTIYF. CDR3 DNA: TGCGCCAGCAGCTCCGATCCACAGGGGGCGCATGGAAACACCATATATTTT.